A selection of T cell receptor beta chains follows, all from one sample in a study of T-cell reconstitution after alpha-beta-depleted transplantation in children. One entry per CDR3 protein, called by TCRdb with MiXCR from the PCR reads. The repertoire consists of roughly 74,000 distinct CDR3 sequences, with about a sixth occurring once and the leading ten covering 51%. Sample: PBMCs, mostly from graft donor cells, taken 360 days after TCRalphabeta/CD19-depleted stem cell transplant. These receptors all stem from a male patient aged 2-10 years who had a stem cell transplant for acute lymphoblastic leukemia, so the T cells may come from the graft donor. Each CDR3 is given with its conserved first and last residue. D genes are given only for firm matches. Clone size is not always given. Where it is, it says once, few, many or a class for expanded clones.

j_call: TRBJ2-1
d_call: TRBD2
cdr3_length: 17
v_call: TRBV7-9
clone_size: few
cdr3_nt: TGTGCCAGCAGCTTAGGAACCGGGACTAGCGGGAGTTCTGAGCAGTTCTTC
cdr3_aa: CASSLGTGTSGSSEQFF

j_call: TRBJ1-2
d_call: TRBD1
cdr3_length: 14
v_call: TRBV27
clone_size: -
cdr3_nt: TGTGCCAGCAGTTTGGTACAGGGGGCGAGCGGCTACACCTTC
cdr3_aa: CASSLVQGASGYTF

j_call: TRBJ2-7
d_call: -
cdr3_length: 14
v_call: TRBV21-1
clone_size: -
cdr3_nt: TGTGCCAGCAGCAAAGGGGGTAGGTCCTACGAGCAGTACTTC
cdr3_aa: CASSKGGRSYEQYF

j_call: TRBJ2-1
d_call: TRBD2
cdr3_length: 18
v_call: TRBV6-5
clone_size: -
cdr3_nt: TGTGCCAGCAGTTACTGGTATAGCGGGAAGGGTAGGGCCAGTGAGCAGTTCTTC
cdr3_aa: CASSYWYSGKGRASEQFF

j_call: TRBJ2-1
d_call: TRBD2
cdr3_length: 15
v_call: TRBV12-3/TRBV12-4
clone_size: -
cdr3_nt: TGTGCCAGCAGCCACGTAGCGGGACTTTTCAATGAGCAGTTCTTC
cdr3_aa: CASSHVAGLFNEQFF

j_call: TRBJ2-7
d_call: -
cdr3_length: 15
v_call: TRBV12-3/TRBV12-4
clone_size: few
cdr3_nt: TGTGCCAGCAGTTTGGGGCGGGCCGTATCCTACGAGCAGTACTTC
cdr3_aa: CASSLGRAVSYEQYF

j_call: TRBJ2-7
d_call: -
cdr3_length: 14
v_call: TRBV4-1
clone_size: -
cdr3_nt: TGCGCCAGCAGCCAAAGGACACCCGCCTACGAGCAGTACTTC
cdr3_aa: CASSQRTPAYEQYF

j_call: TRBJ2-1
d_call: TRBD2
cdr3_length: 20
v_call: TRBV10-3
clone_size: -
cdr3_nt: TGTGCCATCAGTGAGTCGGGTGGGCTAGCGGGACCCGACTCCTACAATGAGCAGTTCTTC
cdr3_aa: CAISESGGLAGPDSYNEQFF

j_call: TRBJ2-1
d_call: TRBD2
cdr3_length: 18
v_call: TRBV5-1
clone_size: many
cdr3_nt: TGCGCCAGCAGCTTGGGTATCGCCCCGGGACTAGCATCCGGTGAGCAGTTCTTC
cdr3_aa: CASSLGIAPGLASGEQFF

j_call: TRBJ2-7
d_call: TRBD1
cdr3_length: 14
v_call: TRBV7-9
clone_size: many
cdr3_nt: TGTGCCAGCAGCCACAGGGGTTCTTCCTACGAGCAGTACTTC
cdr3_aa: CASSHRGSSYEQYF

j_call: TRBJ2-1
d_call: -
cdr3_length: 17
v_call: TRBV20-1
clone_size: few
cdr3_nt: TGCAGTGCTAGACAGCCCCTCCAAGCGGCGTCCTACAATGAGCAGTTCTTC
cdr3_aa: CSARQPLQAASYNEQFF

j_call: TRBJ2-7
d_call: -
cdr3_length: 14
v_call: TRBV5-1
clone_size: many
cdr3_nt: TGCGCCAGCACCCGGGGAGAAGAGTCCTACGAGCAGTACTTC
cdr3_aa: CASTRGEESYEQYF

j_call: TRBJ2-7
d_call: TRBD1
cdr3_length: 15
v_call: TRBV19
clone_size: few
cdr3_nt: TGTGCCAGTAGTATAGCCGGGACAGGGGCCTACGAGCAGTACTTC
cdr3_aa: CASSIAGTGAYEQYF

j_call: TRBJ2-7
d_call: -
cdr3_length: 15
v_call: TRBV27
clone_size: -
cdr3_nt: TGTGCCAGCAGTTTCGCAGGGAAACCCTCCTACGAGCAGTACTTC
cdr3_aa: CASSFAGKPSYEQYF

j_call: TRBJ2-1
d_call: -
cdr3_length: 14
v_call: TRBV7-9
clone_size: many
cdr3_nt: TGTGCCAGCAGCTTAGCCCTCTCCTACAATGAGCAGTTCTTC
cdr3_aa: CASSLALSYNEQFF

j_call: TRBJ2-5
d_call: TRBD1
cdr3_length: 14
v_call: TRBV5-6
clone_size: few
cdr3_nt: TGTGCCAGCAGCTGGGACAGGCGCCAAGAGACCCAGTACTTC
cdr3_aa: CASSWDRRQETQYF

j_call: TRBJ1-1
d_call: -
cdr3_length: 12
v_call: TRBV7-8
clone_size: few
cdr3_nt: TGTGCCAGCAGCTTACCTGGCCAGGAAGCTTTCTTT
cdr3_aa: CASSLPGQEAFF